The 27 T cell receptor beta chains listed next were all sequenced from one sample in a study of T cells in Graves' hyperthyroidism and ophthalmopathy. Researchers took RNA transcripts and amplified the TCR beta CDR3 regions from them. Carried out on the TCR CDR3, a first-round RT-PCR used the HTBI primer set. TCRdb reprocessed the multiplex PCR reads with MiXCR, giving one entry per CDR3 protein. This repertoire shows about 560,000 distinct CDR3 sequences, 12% to 15% found once; its top ten account for roughly 13%. The source material was blood. The receptors derive from a woman aged 40-49 years with Graves' hyperthyroidism.

This clonotype was recorded a few times. The chain recombines TRBV5-1 with TRBJ2-3; no reliable D call. V was cut by 0 bases and J by 2 bases, with 7 bases left in between. Germline V gene data show CDR1 as SGHRS and CDR2 as YFSETQ. There are 14 residues in the CDR3. The CDR3 nucleotides are TGCGCCAGCAGCTTGGCCCTAGACACAGATACGCAGTATTTT. Protein product: CASSLALDTDTQYF.

This clonotype appeared many times. The rearrangement links TRBV3-1 to TRBJ1-1; the match to TRBD1 covers 10 bases. The ends lost 5 bases at V and 5 bases at J; junction bases unmatched: 5. The CDR3 has 14 residues. The germline V gene encodes CDR1 LGHDT and CDR2 YNNKEL (reference sequence). CDR3 loop: CASSYRTGGTEAFF. The CDR3 DNA is TGTGCCAGCAGCTACAGGACAGGGGGGACTGAAGCTTTCTTT.

V usage is TRBV3-1 and J usage is TRBJ2-2, with unresolved D. Trimming pared 4 bases from V and 1 base from J, leaving 4 bases between. This CDR3 has 13 residues. The V gene's germline CDR1 is LGHDT and CDR2 YNNKEL (reference sequence). Here the CDR3 reads CASSRWNTGELFF. For the CDR3, the DNA is TGTGCCAGCAGCCGTTGGAACACCGGGGAGCTGTTTTTT.

This clonotype was counted many times. The chain is built from TRBV7-2 and TRBJ1-1; 7 bases fit TRBD1. CDR1 is SGHTA and CDR2 is FQGNSA in the germline V gene. V lost 5 bases to trimming and J lost 4 bases; unmatched junction nucleotides: 7. The CDR3 is made up of 14 amino acids. The CDR3 sequence: CASSPTGVLTEAFF. CDR3 sequence (DNA): TGTGCCAGCAGCCCCACAGGGGTGCTCACTGAAGCTTTCTTT.

This clonotype turned up a few times. This sequence joins TRBV7-9 and TRBJ2-2; tentative D call: TRBD1 (6 bases). CDR1 and CDR2 (germline): SEHNR, FQNEAQ (reference sequence). CDR3 length equals 13 residues. The V end was cut by 6 bases, the J end by 6 bases, with 11 bases between. The CDR3 loop is CASRSQGSGELFF. In DNA, the CDR3 is TGTGCCAGCAGATCACAGGGCTCCGGGGAGCTGTTTTTT.

Concerning this clonotype: A much larger clone sits a single nucleotide away, making a read error possible. The chain combines TRBV5-1 with TRBJ2-3, with D unresolved. Per the germline V gene, CDR1 is SGHRS and CDR2 is YFSETQ. CDR3 size: 14 residues. CDR3 in amino acids: CVSSLQQSTDTQYF. Here the CDR3 DNA reads TGCGTCAGCAGCTTGCAGCAGTCCACAGATACGCAGTATTTT.

This clonotype was seen repeatedly, ten times or more. The chain has TRBV20-1 and TRBJ2-7; 9 bases align to TRBD2. Germline CDR1 and CDR2: DFQATT and SNEGSKA (reference sequence). V dropped 6 bases and J dropped 3; count of bases not matched to a gene: 12. The CDR3 is made up of 15 amino acids. CDR3 sequence (DNA): TGCAGTGCAAGAATTAGCGGGAGCAACGACTACGAGCAGTACTTC. Amino acid sequence: CSARISGSNDYEQYF.

This clonotype was recorded many times. The V gene is TRBV18, the J gene TRBJ1-1; no definite D call. V lost 0 bases and J 0 bases, leaving 17 bases between the germline ends. Germline V gene sequence: CDR1 KGHSH, CDR2 LQKENI. This CDR3 region has 18 residues. The CDR3 loop is CASSPPMGMTLMNTEAFF. Written as DNA, the CDR3 is TGTGCCAGCTCACCACCGATGGGGATGACGCTGATGAACACTGAAGCTTTCTTT. Using reference TRBV18 and TRBJ1-1 for the parts outside the CDR3, the full variable domain is NAGVMQNPRHLVRRRGQEARLRCSPMKGHSHVYWYRQLPEEGLKFMVYLQKENIIDESGMPKERFSAEFPKEGPSILRIQQVVRGDSAAYFCASSPPMGMTLMNTEAFFGQGTRLTVV.

This clonotype was seen repeatedly, ten times or more. This chain connects TRBV12-3 or TRBV12-4 to TRBJ1-2; D gene unclear. Trimming took 1 base from V and 2 from J, leaving 8 bases between them. The CDR3 has 14 amino acids. The CDR3 DNA follows: TGTGCCAGCAGTTTAGAGGGCCGGAACTATGGCTACACCTTC. Translation: CASSLEGRNYGYTF.

The genes are TRBV10-1 and TRBJ2-1; D may be TRBD2 (6 bases). The CDR3 runs 16 residues. The germline V gene encodes CDR1 WNHNN and CDR2 SYGVQD (reference sequence). Trimming left V 2 bases short and J 3 bases short, with 14 bases between. The DNA of the CDR3 is TGCGCCAGCAGTGAGGACAGCGGGCCCATCTACAATGAGCAGTTCTTC. This codes for CASSEDSGPIYNEQFF.

The chain has TRBV27 and TRBJ1-5; D may be TRBD1 (6 bases). The ends were cut back, 5 bases at V and 3 bases at J, with 11 bases in the middle. Germline loops: CDR1 MNHEY, CDR2 SMNVEV (reference sequence). CDR3 length equals 14 residues. This chain's CDR3 is CASSADSYNQPQHF. The DNA for the CDR3 is TGTGCCAGCAGTGCGGACAGCTACAATCAGCCCCAGCATTTT.

The rearrangement uses TRBV20-1 and TRBJ1-1; 12 positions agree with TRBD1. The CDR3 covers 11 residues. Germline V CDR1 and CDR2: DFQATT, SNEGSKA (reference sequence). The CDR3 region is CGTGGVTEAFF. For the CDR3, the DNA is TGCGGGACAGGGGGCGTCACTGAAGCTTTCTTT.

This clonotype was counted a few times. V is TRBV27 and J is TRBJ1-2; D is unresolved. This CDR3 contains 14 residues. Trimming took off 5 bases at V and 7 bases at J, with 17 bases between the two ends. Germline CDR1 reads MNHEY; CDR2 reads SMNVEV (reference sequence). The CDR3 DNA reads TGTGCCAGCAGTAAGCCCGGGAAAGCTTCTGGCTACACCTTC. It yields the protein CASSKPGKASGYTF.

The genes are TRBV12-5 and TRBJ2-2; either TRBD1 or TRBD2 may fit D (5 bases each). The CDR3 contains 16 residues. The germline gives CDR1 LGHNT, CDR2 FRNRAP. The V end was cut by 0 bases, the J end by 6 bases, with 14 bases between. As DNA, the CDR3 is TGTGCTAGTGGTTTGGTCCGGGACCACCTCCCCGGGGAGCTGTTTTTT. This encodes CASGLVRDHLPGELFF.

This clonotype was observed at least ten times. The rearrangement joins TRBV28 to TRBJ1-2; D unresolved. This CDR3 region has 10 residues. V dropped 3 bases and J dropped 8 bases, with 4 bases sitting between them. Germline CDR1 MDHEN, CDR2 SYDVKM. In nucleotides, the CDR3 is TGTGCCAGCAGTTTCGACGGCTACACCTTC. This gives the protein CASSFDGYTF.

This clonotype was detected only a few times. The genes are TRBV27 and TRBJ2-1, with D unresolved. V was clipped by 2 bases and J by 10 bases, with 9 bases between them. The CDR3 length is 12 residues. Germline CDR1 and CDR2: MNHEY and SMNVEV (reference sequence). CDR3 nucleotides: TGTGCCAGCAGTTTAGGCATGGGCGAGCAGTTCTTC. Its translation: CASSLGMGEQFF.

The V call is TRBV6-1, the J call TRBJ2-3; D possibly matches TRBD1 or TRBD2 (6 bases each). Germline lookup yields CDR1 MNHNS and CDR2 SASEGT. This CDR3 spans 15 amino acids. Trimming removed 7 bases at V and 2 bases at J, with 16 bases between. The CDR3 region is CASMGGTALTDTQYF. CDR3 coding DNA: TGTGCCAGCATGGGGGGCACAGCCCTCACAGATACGCAGTATTTT.

This clonotype has at least ten counts. V usage is TRBV11-2 and J usage is TRBJ1-2; D remains unclear. Trimming stripped 0 bases from V and 1 base from J, with 9 bases between. CDR1 SGHAT and CDR2 FQNNGV come from the germline V gene. The CDR3 has 15 amino acids. Written as DNA, the CDR3 is TGTGCCAGCAGCTTAGATATTGGTGATAACTATGGCTACACCTTC. Its protein product is CASSLDIGDNYGYTF. The full variable domain, its missing parts supplied by reference TRBV11-2 and TRBJ1-2, is EAGVAQSPRYKIIEKRQSVAFWCNPISGHATLYWYQQILGQGPKLLIQFQNNGVVDDSQLPKDRFSAERLKGVDSTLKIQPAKLEDSAVYLCASSLDIGDNYGYTFGSGTRLTVV.

This clonotype has just a few counts. The chain employs TRBV29-1 and TRBJ1-2, with 7 bases aligning to TRBD1. The V gene end was trimmed by 3 bases and the J gene end by 8 bases; junction bases not matched to a gene: 9. The V gene's germline CDR1 is SQVTM and CDR2 ANQGSEA. The CDR3 sequence is 13 residues long. This chain's CDR3 is CSVEGWEGGGYTF. The CDR3 DNA is TGCAGCGTTGAGGGTTGGGAAGGGGGCGGCTACACCTTC.

This clonotype was picked up many times. The chain links TRBV20-1 to TRBJ2-3; perhaps TRBD2 as D (6 bases). V was pared by 5 bases and J by 1 base, with 10 bases between. CDR1 is DFQATT and CDR2 is SNEGSKA in the germline V gene (reference sequence). The CDR3 has 13 amino acids. CDR3 coding DNA: TGCAGTGCTTTGGCTAGCGGCACAGATACGCAGTATTTT. It yields the protein CSALASGTDTQYF.

This clonotype was seen many times. The rearrangement uses TRBV7-9 and TRBJ2-7; TRBD2 matches at 11 bases. CDR3 length: 15 amino acids. Unmatched junction bases numbered 3, after V lost 2 bases and J lost 3 bases. CDR1 and CDR2 (germline): SEHNR, FQNEAQ (reference sequence). The CDR3 nucleotides read TGTGCCAGCAGCTTAACGACTAGCGGGAACTACGAGCAGTACTTC. This sequence encodes CASSLTTSGNYEQYF.

This clonotype was observed at least ten times. The V gene is TRBV12-3 or TRBV12-4, the J gene TRBJ2-1; the D call may be TRBD1 or TRBD2 (5 bases each). V shed 6 bases and J shed 5 bases, with 11 bases lying between them. The CDR3 loop spans 13 amino acids. This CDR3 is CASRTGPDNEQFF. DNA of the CDR3: TGTGCCAGCAGAACGGGACCCGACAATGAGCAGTTCTTC.

This clonotype was observed many times. This chain uses TRBV2 with TRBJ1-2; D not resolved. The CDR3 sequence is 12 residues long. CDR1 SNHLY and CDR2 FYNNEI come from the germline V gene. Deletions cut 1 base from V and 8 bases from J, with 8 bases between. The CDR3 region has the DNA TGTGCCAGCAGTGAAGTTGCAGCCGGCTACACCTTC. Translation: CASSEVAAGYTF.

As regards this clonotype: The germline gene is not matched at one end of the junction; a read error may be the cause. The genes are TRBV29-1 and TRBJ1-1, with 7 bases lining up with TRBD1. Germline lookup yields CDR1 SQVTM and CDR2 ANQGSEA. This CDR3 region has 15 residues. This CDR3 reads CSVQDRVGGGTEAFF. CDR3 DNA sequence: TGCAGCGTTCAAGACAGGGTGGGGGGTGGCACTGAAGCTTTCTTT.

The table lists this clonotype with many counts. The chain uses TRBV9 and TRBJ2-1; D ambiguous. The CDR3 has 19 amino acids. V was shortened by 2 bases and J by 0 bases, with 21 bases between the two germline ends. Per the germline V gene, CDR1 is SGDLS and CDR2 is YYNGEE. The CDR3 bases are TGTGCCAGCAGCGTCTGGCCTTGGGCCGGCGCGAGCTCCTACAATGAGCAGTTCTTC. This gives the protein CASSVWPWAGASSYNEQFF.

This clonotype was seen ten or more times. This rearrangement joins TRBV28 to TRBJ2-7, with 11 bases matching TRBD2. V lost 7 bases, J lost 2 bases, and 7 bases stayed unmatched. Germline V gene lookup returns CDR1 MDHEN and CDR2 SYDVKM. This CDR3 comprises 15 residues. The CDR3 is CASTHGTSGTYEQYF. In DNA form, the CDR3 reads TGTGCCAGCACCCACGGGACTAGCGGAACCTACGAGCAGTACTTC.

This clonotype was seen repeatedly, ten times or more. This sequence joins TRBV2 and TRBJ2-3, with a possible D match to TRBD2 (5 bases). CDR1 and CDR2 (germline): SNHLY, FYNNEI. V was clipped by 7 bases and J by 6 bases, with 8 bases between them. The CDR3 consists of 11 residues. The DNA of the CDR3 is TGTGCCAGCATGTTAGCGGATACGCAGTATTTT. It specifies CASMLADTQYF. Full variable domain (missing parts from reference TRBV2 and TRBJ2-3): EPEVTQTPSHQVTQMGQEVILRCVPISNHLYFYWYRQILGQKVEFLVSFYNNEISEKSEIFDDQFSVERPDGSNFTLKIRSTKLEDSAMYFCASMLADTQYFGPGTRLTVL.